These T cell receptor beta chains were read from a single sample in a study of shared clonotypes between healthy human individuals. Sequencing was performed with immunoSEQ multiplex PCR; in TCRdb, only in-frame clones are kept and a portion is missing. The sample contains roughly 1.4 million clones, less than 99% of which appear only once. The material sequenced was naive CD4+ T cells sorted from blood. The receptors were sampled from a man aged 25 to 45 in good health. Both conserved end residues are part of each CDR3. Fields, in order: D gene, clone size, V gene, CDR3 length, J gene, CDR3 protein, CDR3 DNA. D genes are given only for firm matches. Size is stated for part of the rows, as once, few or many counts, or as a class when the clone is expanded.

D: .
size: .
V: TRBV5-1
length: 16
J: TRBJ2-1
CDR3: CASSNFGTPQNNEQFF
DNA: TGCGCCAGCAGCAACTTCGGGACTCCCCAAAACAATGAGCAGTTCTTC

D: TRBD2
size: .
V: TRBV19
length: 16
J: TRBJ2-1
CDR3: CASSIYQAGGPREQFF
DNA: TGTGCCAGTAGTATCTACCAAGCGGGAGGGCCTAGAGAGCAGTTCTTC

D: .
size: .
V: TRBV28
length: 12
J: TRBJ2-3
CDR3: CASSPGSDTQYF
DNA: TGTGCCAGCAGTCCCGGATCAGATACGCAGTATTTT

D: TRBD2
size: .
V: TRBV7-3
length: 16
J: TRBJ2-2
CDR3: CASSLIQREDTGELFF
DNA: TGTGCCAGCAGCTTAATCCAGCGGGAGGACACCGGGGAGCTGTTTTTT

D: .
size: .
V: TRBV4-3
length: 17
J: TRBJ1-4
CDR3: CASSQGVGIGGNEKLFF
DNA: TGCGCCAGCAGCCAAGGGGTAGGCATCGGGGGTAATGAAAAACTGTTTTTT

D: .
size: .
V: TRBV9
length: 15
J: TRBJ1-1
CDR3: CASSSGGPRNTEAFF
DNA: TGTGCCAGCAGCTCGGGAGGGCCGCGGAACACTGAAGCTTTCTTT

D: .
size: .
V: TRBV27
length: 14
J: TRBJ2-5
CDR3: CASSRVGLLETQYF
DNA: TGTGCCAGCAGCCGAGTTGGGCTCCTTGAGACCCAGTACTTC

D: .
size: .
V: TRBV27
length: 15
J: TRBJ2-2
CDR3: CASSLLALNTGELFF
DNA: TGTGCCAGCAGTCTACTAGCTTTGAACACCGGGGAGCTGTTTTTT

D: .
size: .
V: TRBV7-3
length: 13
J: TRBJ2-5
CDR3: CASSKGPLETQYF
DNA: TGTGCCAGCAGCAAAGGACCGTTGGAGACCCAGTACTTC

D: .
size: .
V: TRBV4-3
length: 15
J: TRBJ1-5
CDR3: CASRLTVNSNQPQHF
DNA: TGCGCCAGCAGACTGACAGTTAATAGCAATCAGCCCCAGCATTTT

D: .
size: once
V: TRBV7-7
length: 16
J: TRBJ2-5
CDR3: CASSLTSSGVAETQYF
DNA: TGTGCTAGCAGCTTAACTTCATCCGGGGTAGCAGAGACCCAGTACTTC

D: .
size: .
V: TRBV7-9
length: 12
J: TRBJ1-1
CDR3: CASSPRPTEAFF
DNA: TGTGCCAGCAGCCCCAGGCCCACTGAAGCTTTCTTT

D: TRBD2
size: .
V: TRBV7-2
length: 15
J: TRBJ2-7
CDR3: CASSLVTSGASEQYF
DNA: TGTGCCAGCAGCTTAGTCACTAGCGGGGCTTCCGAGCAGTACTTC

D: TRBD1
size: .
V: TRBV6-5
length: 13
J: TRBJ1-2
CDR3: CASRKQGYYGYTF
DNA: TGTGCCAGCAGGAAACAGGGGTACTATGGCTACACCTTC

D: .
size: .
V: TRBV5-4
length: 13
J: TRBJ1-1
CDR3: CASSSQGELQAFF
DNA: TGTGCCAGCAGCTCCCAAGGCGAGCTTCAAGCTTTCTTT

D: .
size: .
V: TRBV5-6
length: 15
J: TRBJ2-2
CDR3: CASSHRDFHTGELFF
DNA: TGTGCCAGCAGCCACCGGGACTTCCACACCGGGGAGCTGTTTTTT

D: .
size: once
V: TRBV9
length: 15
J: TRBJ2-5
CDR3: CASSVMGGRVETQYF
DNA: TGTGCCAGCAGCGTAATGGGGGGAAGGGTTGAGACCCAGTACTTC

D: .
size: .
V: TRBV5-1
length: 11
J: TRBJ2-5
CDR3: CASSTEETQYF
DNA: TGCGCCAGCAGCACCGAAGAGACCCAGTACTTC

D: TRBD1
size: .
V: TRBV18
length: 17
J: TRBJ2-1
CDR3: CASSRYFGTGSYNEQFF
DNA: TGTGCCAGCTCACGTTATTTCGGGACAGGCTCCTACAATGAGCAGTTCTTC

D: TRBD2
size: .
V: TRBV11-2
length: 15
J: TRBJ2-1
CDR3: CASTSRGSSYNEQFF
DNA: TGTGCCAGCACCTCCCGCGGGAGCTCCTACAATGAGCAGTTCTTC

D: .
size: .
V: TRBV28
length: 11
J: TRBJ2-7
CDR3: CASRAGYEQYF
DNA: TGTGCCAGTCGGGCGGGCTACGAGCAGTACTTC

D: .
size: .
V: TRBV5-1
length: 15
J: TRBJ2-2
CDR3: CASSIVGKNTGELFF
DNA: TGCGCCAGCAGTATAGTCGGGAAGAACACCGGGGAGCTGTTTTTT

D: TRBD1
size: .
V: TRBV5-4
length: 15
J: TRBJ2-7
CDR3: CASSLTGTGMYEQYF
DNA: TGTGCCAGCAGCTTGACTGGGACAGGGATGTACGAGCAGTACTTC

D: TRBD1
size: .
V: TRBV29-1
length: 14
J: TRBJ1-4
CDR3: CSVAPTGSNEKLFF
DNA: TGCAGCGTTGCCCCGACAGGGAGTAATGAAAAACTGTTTTTT

D: TRBD2
size: once
V: TRBV7-9
length: 17
J: TRBJ2-1
CDR3: CASSLGGLAGSYNEQFF
DNA: TGTGCCAGCAGCTTGGGGGGACTAGCGGGGAGCTACAATGAGCAGTTCTTC

D: .
size: .
V: TRBV6-4
length: 13
J: TRBJ1-5
CDR3: CASSDGRGQPQHF
DNA: TGTGCCAGCAGTGATGGAAGGGGTCAGCCCCAGCATTTT

D: .
size: once
V: TRBV6-5
length: 14
J: TRBJ1-1
CDR3: CASKGLRPHTEAFF
DNA: TGTGCCAGCAAGGGACTAAGGCCACACACTGAAGCTTTCTTT

D: TRBD2
size: .
V: TRBV2
length: 15
J: TRBJ2-7
CDR3: CASTQGSGGSYEQYF
DNA: TGTGCCAGCACCCAAGGTAGCGGGGGCTCCTACGAGCAGTACTTC

D: TRBD1
size: .
V: TRBV10-3
length: 14
J: TRBJ2-5
CDR3: CAIRPTGVQETQYF
DNA: TGTGCCATCAGGCCGACAGGGGTCCAAGAGACCCAGTACTTC

D: .
size: once
V: TRBV25-1
length: 17
J: TRBJ2-2
CDR3: CASSEYAGYGVTGELFF
DNA: TGTGCCAGCAGTGAATATGCGGGATACGGGGTCACCGGGGAGCTGTTTTTT

D: TRBD2
size: .
V: TRBV25-1
length: 14
J: TRBJ2-7
CDR3: CASSDSLAGEGQYF
DNA: TGTGCCAGCAGTGATAGCCTAGCGGGAGAGGGGCAGTACTTC

D: .
size: .
V: TRBV9
length: 14
J: TRBJ1-1
CDR3: CASSVVEEGTEAFF
DNA: TGTGCCAGCAGCGTAGTGGAAGAGGGCACTGAAGCTTTCTTT

D: .
size: .
V: TRBV28
length: 12
J: TRBJ1-2
CDR3: CASSSRGYGYTF
DNA: TGTGCCAGCAGTTCCAGGGGTTATGGCTACACCTTC

D: TRBD1
size: .
V: TRBV5-1
length: 15
J: TRBJ1-4
CDR3: CASTTVTGGNEKLFF
DNA: TGCGCCAGCACCACCGTGACAGGGGGCAATGAAAAACTGTTTTTT

D: .
size: .
V: TRBV5-1
length: 16
J: TRBJ2-1
CDR3: CASSLLIGLSYNEQFF
DNA: TGCGCCAGCAGCTTGCTTATCGGACTGTCCTACAATGAGCAGTTCTTC

D: .
size: .
V: TRBV18
length: 15
J: TRBJ1-4
CDR3: CASSPGFGVGVKLFF
DNA: TGTGCCAGCTCACCAGGGTTTGGTGTTGGGGTAAAACTGTTTTTT

D: .
size: .
V: TRBV7-2
length: 13
J: TRBJ2-3
CDR3: CASSLVSLDTQYF
DNA: TGTGCCAGCAGCTTAGTATCCCTCGATACGCAGTATTTT